Presented here are 5 T cell receptor beta chains from one specimen sequenced in a study of blood T cell repertoires in COVID-19. Profiled with immunoSEQ multiplex PCR; TCRdb holds only in-frame clones, not every one. Among about 67,000 clones listed, roughly nine tenths were seen once. Sequencing used peripheral blood. Source of these receptors: a man in his fifties with active COVID-19.

The V call is TRBV24-1, the J call TRBJ2-1; the D gene is possibly TRBD2 (5 bases). Trimming removed 6 bases at V and 7 bases at J, with 12 bases between. In germline, CDR1 is KGHDR, CDR2 SFDVKD. There are 13 residues in the CDR3. In DNA, the CDR3 is TGTGCCACCAGTCCGTCTCGGGGTAATGAGCAGTTCTTC. Its translation is CATSPSRGNEQFF.

The rearrangement uses TRBV9 and TRBJ2-3; TRBD2 might be the D (7 bases). V lost 6 bases and J 4 bases, leaving 18 bases between the germline ends. Germline assignment: CDR1 SGDLS and CDR2 YYNGEE. The CDR3 length is 15 residues. CDR3 in amino acids: CASTPGGGLADTQYF. The DNA of the CDR3 is TGTGCCAGCACTCCGGGGGGCGGACTTGCAGATACGCAGTATTTT.

The table lists this clone with a few counts. The chain employs TRBV7-2 and TRBJ2-1; 9 nucleotides match TRBD2. Per the germline V gene, CDR1 is SGHTA and CDR2 is FQGNSA. V trimming: 5 bases; J trimming: 7 bases; junction bases outside the gene matches: 9. This CDR3 comprises 15 residues. The CDR3 reads CASSMRGGLLNEQFF. The CDR3 region has the DNA TGTGCCAGCAGCATGCGGGGGGGCCTTTTGAATGAGCAGTTCTTC. The variable domain in full, completed from reference TRBV7-2 and TRBJ2-1, reads GAGVSQSPSNKVTEKGKDVELRCDPISGHTALYWYRQSLGQGLEFLIYFQGNSAPDKSGLPSDRFSAERTGGSVSTLTIQRTQQEDSAVYLCASSMRGGLLNEQFFGPGTRLTVL.

V and J are TRBV7-2 and TRBJ2-1; no clear D gene. V shed 5 bases and J shed 5 bases, with 13 bases lying between them. This CDR3 has 14 residues. Germline CDR1 SGHTA, CDR2 FQGNSA. The chain's CDR3 is CASSLGDMHNEQFF. Written as DNA, the CDR3 is TGTGCCAGCAGCCTAGGCGACATGCACAATGAGCAGTTCTTC.

Points on this clone: The identical CDR3 is also encoded by other nucleotide sequences in the sample. The chain combines TRBV4-1 with TRBJ1-3; TRBD1 aligns across 9 bases. Germline CDR1 reads MGHRA; CDR2 reads YSYEKL. The CDR3 has 15 amino acids. J gave up 2 bases and V 4 bases, and 3 bases lay outside the gene matches. The DNA of the CDR3 is TGCGCCAGCAGCCGCGGGACAGGGACTGGAAACACCATATATTTT. This sequence encodes CASSRGTGTGNTIYF.